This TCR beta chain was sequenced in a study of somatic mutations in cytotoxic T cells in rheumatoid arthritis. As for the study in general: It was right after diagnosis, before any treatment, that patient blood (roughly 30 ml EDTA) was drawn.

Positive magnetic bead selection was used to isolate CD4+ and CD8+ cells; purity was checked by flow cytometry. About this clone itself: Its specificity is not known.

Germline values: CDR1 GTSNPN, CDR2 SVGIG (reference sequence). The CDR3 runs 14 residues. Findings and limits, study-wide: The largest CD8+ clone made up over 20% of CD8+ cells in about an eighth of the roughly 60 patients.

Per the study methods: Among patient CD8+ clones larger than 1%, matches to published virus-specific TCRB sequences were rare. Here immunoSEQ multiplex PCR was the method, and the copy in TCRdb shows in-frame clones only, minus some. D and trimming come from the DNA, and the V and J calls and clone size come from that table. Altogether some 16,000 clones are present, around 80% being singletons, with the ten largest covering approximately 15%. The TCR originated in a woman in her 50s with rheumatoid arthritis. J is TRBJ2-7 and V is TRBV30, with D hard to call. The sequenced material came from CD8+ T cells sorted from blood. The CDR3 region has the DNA TGTGCTCTCCGTTCGTACGCGGTGCTCTACGAGCAGTACTTC. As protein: CALRSYAVLYEQYF. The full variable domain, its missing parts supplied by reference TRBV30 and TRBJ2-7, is SQTIHQWPATLVQPVGSPLSLECTVEGTSNPNLYWYRQAAGRGLQLLFYSVGIGQISSEVPQNLSASRPQDRQFILSSKKLLLSDSGFYLCALRSYAVLYEQYFGPGTRLTVT.